These 16 T cell receptor beta chains share one sample of origin, sequenced in a study of cytomegalovirus exposure and HLA in healthy donors. Vbeta (60) and Jbeta (13) primers were used in the PCR. Produced via immunoSEQ multiplex PCR; TCRdb's table is partial and in-frame only. Altogether about 190,000 clones are present, 65% to 85% being singletons, with the ten largest covering roughly 1.6%. The sample consisted of PBMCs. Every receptor here comes from a woman in her late teens or twenties in good health and CMV-seronegative.

The chain uses TRBV5-6 and TRBJ1-2; D unresolved. The CDR3 runs 12 residues. The V end lost 0 bases, the J end lost 3 bases, and 3 bases lay between the germline ends. CDR1 is SGHDT and CDR2 is YYEEEE in the germline V gene. Written as DNA, the CDR3 is TGTGCCAGCAGCTTGGGAGACTATGGCTACACCTTC. Amino acid sequence: CASSLGDYGYTF.

The table lists this clone with a count of one. The V call is TRBV11-2, the J call TRBJ1-1; 7 bases line up with TRBD1. V dropped 3 bases and J dropped 2; count of bases not matched to a gene: 3. CDR1 is SGHAT, CDR2 FQNNGV, per germline. The CDR3 covers 14 residues. CDR3: CASSLGQINTEAFF. Written as DNA, the CDR3 is TGTGCCAGCAGCTTGGGACAGATTAACACTGAAGCTTTCTTT.

The V and J genes are TRBV4-3 and TRBJ2-1; 9 nucleotides align to TRBD2. Trimming cost V 2 bases and J 3 bases; bases outside gene matches: 5. The CDR3 is 16 residues long. Germline values: CDR1 LGHNA, CDR2 YSLEER. Here the CDR3 DNA reads TGCGCCAGCAGCCAAACGACTAGCGGTAACTACAATGAGCAGTTCTTC. Translated: CASSQTTSGNYNEQFF.

As DNA, the CDR3 is TGTGCCAGCAGTTACCCGAGCGGGGGCCGGGGGGAGACCCAGTACTTC. Translating it yields CASSYPSGGRGETQYF. The chain employs TRBV6-5 and TRBJ2-5; 8 bases fit TRBD2. The CDR3 totals 16 residues. CDR1 MNHEY and CDR2 SVGAGI come from the germline V gene. Trimming at V came to 2 bases and at J to 5 bases, leaving 10 bases not matched to a gene.

The table lists this clone with a count of one. The chain links TRBV6-1 to TRBJ1-2; 9 bases match TRBD1. Germline loops: CDR1 MNHNS, CDR2 SASEGT. The CDR3 has 13 amino acids. Losses at the gene ends were 6 bases for V and 1 base for J; bases not matched to a gene: 0. The CDR3 DNA is TGTGCCAGCAGGGGACAGGGTAACTATGGCTACACCTTC. The encoded protein is CASRGQGNYGYTF.

The J gene is TRBJ2-3, the V gene TRBV4-1, with 9 bases that match TRBD2. Per germline, CDR1 MGHRA and CDR2 YSYEKL. J gave up 5 bases and V 6 bases, and 3 bases lay outside the gene matches. The CDR3 is 13 amino acids. The CDR3 is CASRAGGQDTQYF. In DNA, the CDR3 is TGCGCCAGCAGGGCGGGGGGGCAAGATACGCAGTATTTT.

V is TRBV5-1 and J is TRBJ2-1; 7 bases match TRBD1. V was clipped by 5 bases and J by 5 bases; unmatched bases: 4. The CDR3 is 13 residues long. Germline V gene data show CDR1 as SGHRS and CDR2 as YFSETQ. The CDR3 here is CASRQGMNNEQFF. Here the CDR3 DNA reads TGCGCCAGCAGACAGGGGATGAACAATGAGCAGTTCTTC.

This clone was found a few times. V is TRBV28 and J is TRBJ2-7, with 11 positions matching TRBD2. The CDR3 has 15 residues. The trim removed 3 bases at V and 7 bases at J, leaving 8 bases unmatched. CDR1 and CDR2 (germline): MDHEN, SYDVKM. The DNA of the CDR3 is TGTGCCAGCAGTTTTAGCGGGAGGGCCTCGCAAGAGCAGTACTTC. Translated: CASSFSGRASQEQYF.

The rearrangement joins TRBV2 to TRBJ1-2; TRBD1 agrees at 7 bases. The V gene end was trimmed by 4 bases and the J gene end by 2 bases; junction bases not matched to a gene: 1. CDR3 length: 13 residues. CDR1 and CDR2 (germline): SNHLY, FYNNEI. The CDR3 sequence: CASSVGQNYGYTF. In DNA, the CDR3 is TGTGCCAGCAGTGTGGGACAGAACTATGGCTACACCTTC. The entire variable domain, with the rest obtained from reference TRBV2 and TRBJ1-2, is as follows: EPEVTQTPSHQVTQMGQEVILRCVPISNHLYFYWYRQILGQKVEFLVSFYNNEISEKSEIFDDQFSVERPDGSNFTLKIRSTKLEDSAMYFCASSVGQNYGYTFGSGTRLTVV.

The V and J genes are TRBV30 and TRBJ1-2; maybe TRBD1 (5 bases). CDR1 and CDR2 from the germline V gene are GTSNPN and SVGIG (reference sequence). Trimming removed 1 base at V and 6 bases at J, with 18 bases between. The CDR3 contains 15 residues. The CDR3 region is CAWSGFRMGGDGYTF. In DNA form, the CDR3 reads TGTGCCTGGAGTGGGTTCAGGATGGGGGGGGATGGCTACACCTTC.

This chain joins TRBV10-1 and TRBJ2-1; TRBD2 aligns across 14 bases. V trimming: 2 bases; J trimming: 7 bases; junction bases outside the gene matches: 4. The germline gives CDR1 WNHNN, CDR2 SYGVQD (reference sequence). There are 16 residues in the CDR3. This chain's CDR3 is CASSEPGTSGRNEQFF. For the CDR3, the DNA is TGCGCCAGCAGTGAGCCCGGGACTAGCGGGAGAAATGAGCAGTTCTTC.

This chain links TRBV27 with TRBJ2-7; tentatively, D is TRBD2 (6 bases). V was trimmed by 8 bases and J by 5 bases, leaving 22 bases between them. The germline V gene has CDR1 MNHEY and CDR2 SMNVEV (reference sequence). This CDR3 has 15 amino acids. The CDR3 here is CASSPLSAGNNEQYF. CDR3 DNA sequence: TGTGCCAGCTCACCCCTCTCCGCGGGGAACAACGAGCAGTACTTC.

Of note for this clone: The same CDR3 can be traced to other DNA sequences in this sample. The chain employs TRBV6-1 and TRBJ2-7; TRBD1 agrees at 11 bases. Trimming took 6 bases from V and 2 from J; bases not matched to a gene: 3. The CDR3 spans 14 residues. Germline CDR1 is MNHNS and CDR2 is SASEGT. The CDR3 protein is CASSSGQGAYEQYF. In DNA, the CDR3 is TGTGCCAGCAGCTCGGGACAGGGGGCCTACGAGCAGTACTTC.

In DNA form, the CDR3 reads TGTGCCAGTAGTATAGGGACAGGGGTTGGCGAGCAGTACTTC. Amino acid sequence: CASSIGTGVGEQYF. The chain carries TRBV19 and TRBJ2-7; TRBD1 matches 9 bases. CDR3 length: 14 residues. J gave up 6 bases and V 1 base, and 4 bases lay outside the gene matches. The germline gives CDR1 LNHDA, CDR2 SQIVND (reference sequence).

The DNA of the CDR3 is TGTGCCAGCAGCTTAGATCGCGATCGCGAGCAGTACTTC. Protein: CASSLDRDREQYF. The chain recombines TRBV11-3 with TRBJ2-7; the D is unclear. The CDR3 spans 13 residues. CDR1 is SGHNT, CDR2 YENEEA, per germline. V gave up 0 bases and J gave up 6 bases, with 9 bases separating them.

This chain joins TRBV18 and TRBJ2-7, with D perhaps TRBD2 (5 bases). Trimming cost V 6 bases and J 6 bases, with 30 bases left between them. Per germline, CDR1 KGHSH and CDR2 LQKENI. This CDR3 has 18 amino acids. CDR3 coding DNA: TGTGCCAGCTCCGTGACTGCCCCGTTTACCTTTGGTGGGAGCGAGCAGTACTTC. Its protein is CASSVTAPFTFGGSEQYF.